These 8 T cell receptor beta chains originate from one sample sequenced in a study of cytomegalovirus exposure and HLA in healthy donors. Primers included in the PCR were 60 Vbeta and 13 Jbeta primers. Produced via immunoSEQ multiplex PCR; TCRdb's table is partial and in-frame only. The sample holds about 69,000 clones; just under 70% are singletons and the top ten take roughly 11%. Sample: PBMCs. These receptors all come from a woman aged 30 to 39 in good health and CMV-seronegative.

This clone has just a few counts. Given a far larger clone just one base away, this is likely a sequencing read error. Other DNA sequences within the sample encode an identical CDR3. The J gene is TRBJ2-2, the V gene TRBV7-6, with TRBD1 identical over 8 bases. There are 16 residues in the CDR3. Looked up from germline, CDR1 is SGHVS and CDR2 is FNYEAQ. With V trimmed by 0 bases and J by 3 bases, 3 bases remained unmatched. CDR3 nucleotide sequence: TGTGCCAGCAGCTTAGCGACAGGGGTCTACACCGGGGAGCTGTTTTTT. It encodes CASSLATGVYTGELFF.

V and J are TRBV20-1 and TRBJ1-1; D is ambiguous. The V end lost 4 bases, the J end lost 7 bases, and 10 bases lay between the germline ends. Germline V gene data show CDR1 as DFQATT and CDR2 as SNEGSKA (reference sequence). The CDR3 contains 11 residues. The CDR3 DNA reads TGCAGTGCTACCAGGTCGGATGAAGCTTTCTTT. Amino acid sequence: CSATRSDEAFF.

The chain links TRBV6-5 to TRBJ1-1; D gene unclear. V lost 8 bases and J lost 1, with 11 bases in between. This CDR3 contains 13 residues. CDR1 MNHEY and CDR2 SVGAGI come from the germline V gene. The CDR3 here is CASYLGANTEAFF. As DNA, the CDR3 is TGTGCCAGCTATCTGGGAGCGAACACTGAAGCTTTCTTT.

The rearrangement joins TRBV2 to TRBJ2-3; 7 bases are shared with TRBD2. V dropped 4 bases and J dropped 0; count of bases not matched to a gene: 4. Germline V lookup: CDR1 SNHLY, CDR2 FYNNEI. The CDR3 length is 15 residues. Written as DNA, the CDR3 is TGTGCCAGCAGTGCCTCGCGGGGGAGCACAGATACGCAGTATTTT. Translated: CASSASRGSTDTQYF.

This clone was observed a single time. V gene TRBV7-6 combines with J gene TRBJ1-2; D uncertain. The V end was cut by 5 bases, the J end by 1 base, with 14 bases between. Germline V gene data show CDR1 as SGHVS and CDR2 as FNYEAQ. This CDR3 region has 15 residues. The CDR3 reads CASSRKVGHNYGYTF. The CDR3 DNA reads as TGTGCCAGCAGCCGGAAAGTGGGCCATAACTATGGCTACACCTTC.

The rearrangement joins TRBV6-5 to TRBJ2-7, with 12 bases matching TRBD2. J was trimmed by 0 bases and V by 8 bases; bases with no gene match: 5. The CDR3 is 15 residues long. Germline loops: CDR1 MNHEY, CDR2 SVGAGI. The CDR3 DNA follows: TGTGCCAGCGGTACTAGCGGGGGGACCTCCTACGAGCAGTACTTC. Protein product: CASGTSGGTSYEQYF.

The V call is TRBV5-1, the J call TRBJ2-5; weak D call: TRBD1 (6 bases). Judging by the DNA end, TRBJ2-7 fits better; the J call may be wrong. The germline CDR1 and CDR2 sequences are SGHRS and YFSETQ. CDR3 length equals 14 residues. The CDR3 spells CASSSGANSYEQYF. The CDR3 nucleotides are TGCGCCAGCAGCTCAGGGGCGAACTCCTACGAGCAGTACTTC.

This clone was seen once. The V and J genes are TRBV6-7 and TRBJ1-3; 8 positions match TRBD1. TRBV6-7 belongs to the ORF category, with a function that is uncertain. The CDR3 contains 17 residues. Unmatched junction bases numbered 15, after V lost 7 bases and J lost 4 bases. The DNA for the CDR3 is TGTGCCAGCATCCGGGACAGGTTGGTTGAGTCCGGAAACACCATATATTTT. Its protein is CASIRDRLVESGNTIYF.